These T cell receptor beta chains were read from a single sample in a study of shared clonotypes between healthy human individuals. Clones were sequenced by immunoSEQ multiplex PCR, and TCRdb holds only the in-frame ones, with some missing. The sample consists of around 1.5 million clones, 98% of them appearing once. Sample: naive CD4+ T cells sorted from blood. The receptors come from a man aged 25-45 years in good health. The CDR3 runs from the conserved cysteine through the conserved F or W. The D gene is left open where the match is weak.

TRBJ2-7,TRBV6-6,NA,TGTGCCAGCAGTCCTTTTGTGGGCGAGCAGTACTTC,CASSPFVGEQYF
TRBJ2-1,TRBV10-3,TRBD2,TGTGCCATCACCAGGACTAGCGGGAGAAATGCCAATGAGCAGTTCTTC,CAITRTSGRNANEQFF
TRBJ1-1,TRBV18,TRBD1,TGTGCCAGCTCACCTGGCAGGGGGACTGAAGCTTTCTTT,CASSPGRGTEAFF
TRBJ2-5,TRBV14,NA,TGTGCCAGCAGCCAAAGAAGTTGGTACCAAGAGACCCAGTACTTC,CASSQRSWYQETQYF
TRBJ2-1,TRBV6-5,NA,TGTGCCAGCAGCCCAACAGGGCGCGAGCAGTTCTTC,CASSPTGREQFF
TRBJ2-1,TRBV29-1,NA,TGCAGCGTTGAAAGTACCGAGGCTAGAGACAATGAGCAGTTCTTC,CSVESTEARDNEQFF
TRBJ2-7,TRBV18,TRBD2,TGTGCCAGCTCACCAACCCCGGGGACTAGCGGGAACTACTACGAGCAGTACTTC,CASSPTPGTSGNYYEQYF
TRBJ1-1,TRBV6-5,NA,TGTGCCAGCAGTTCTGACAGGAACACTGAAGCTTTCTTT,CASSSDRNTEAFF
TRBJ2-7,TRBV2,TRBD2,TGTGCCAGCAGCTTAGCGGGAGCGGGGGAGCAGTACTTC,CASSLAGAGEQYF
TRBJ2-7,TRBV5-1,NA,TGCGCCAGCAGCAGCTCCAGGCCCTCCTACGAGCAGTACTTC,CASSSSRPSYEQYF
TRBJ2-5,TRBV25-1,NA,TGTGCCAGCAGTGGTCTCCAAGAGACCCAGTACTTC,CASSGLQETQYF